The clone carrying this T cell receptor (beta chain) was recorded a few times. These data are taken from a study of beta chain features in type 1 diabetes. For the study at large: Investigators examined 85 million to 110 million sorted cells across all samples.

Cell sorting via CD45RO/CCR7/CD25/CD127/CD95/CD27 was performed to obtain CD4+ naive, central memory, regulatory and stem cell-like memory cells. The sequenced template was cDNA made from the entire isolated RNA. Method: immunoSEQ multiplex PCR; TCRdb's copy keeps in-frame clones and lacks some. The sample consists of around 290,000 clones, roughly 8% of them appearing once. The specimen was central memory CD4+ T cells from blood. The clonotype originates from a woman between 18 and 29 years old in good health.

The CDR3 bases are TGTGCCAGCAGCTTAGGGACTAGCGGAGTCTACGAGCAGTACGTC. This sequence encodes CASSLGTSGVYEQYV. This sequence joins TRBV7-9 and TRBJ2-7; 10 positions agree with TRBD2. The J segment lost 3 bases and the V segment lost 1 base, leaving 3 bases of the junction unmatched. The CDR3 is 15 residues long. Germline values: CDR1 SEHNR, CDR2 FQNEAQ (reference sequence).